This paragraph covers one T cell receptor (beta chain) sequence. It has no known antigen specificity. Per-base quality was not reported, and no clone a single base away is much larger than it. To sequence the TCRbeta CDR3 region, genomic DNA was isolated from the sorted cells. The immunoSEQ Assay was used for sequencing of TCRbeta CDR3 regions. Not all clones reach the TCRdb copy of this immuneACCESS table, which keeps in-frame sequences only. Checked studies attribute under half of the gap to unresolved V genes and leave the rest unexplained. The sample table contains around 72,000 clones; only one count was recorded for around 80% of them. In total, the top ten clones hold around 8.2% of the sample. Inclusive of the bounding cysteine and phenylalanine, the CDR3 is 14 residues long. Only the CDR3 DNA is retained, 42 bases long and in frame from the first base. The CDR1 and CDR2 encoded by the germline V gene are SGHTA and FQGNSA. V is reduced by 2 bases and J by 0 bases, leaving a spacing of 4 bases between them.

These data are taken from a study of OX40 agonist ivuxolimab in advanced cancers. In terms of the full investigation: Ivuxolimab, which targeted the costimulatory receptor OX40 (CD134), was an agonistic, fully human IgG2 monoclonal antibody. Intravenous ivuxolimab was administered to patients every 2 weeks at six dose levels: 0.01, 0.1, 0.3, 1.5, 3 and 10 mg/kg. Of the approximately 54 dose-escalation patients, hepatocellular carcinoma was present in approximately 20, melanoma in about 15, renal cell carcinoma in 9 and head and neck cancer in 9. A male proportion of roughly 80% and a mean age of approximately 61 years, ranging from 23 to 79, were recorded for the dose-escalation cohort. Prior anti-PD-1, anti-PD-L1 or anti-CTLA-4 therapy was permitted, and about two fifths of dose-escalation patients had received checkpoint inhibitors. Three dose-escalation patients achieved partial responses, one with hepatocellular carcinoma and two with cutaneous melanoma. The purpose of peripheral TCRbeta sequencing was to test whether ivuxolimab changed TCR sequence diversity and led to clonal T-cell expansion. The paper covers the monotherapy dose-escalation part of the phase I ivuxolimab trial, which included N ≈ 50 patients.

The paper's findings and limits, for the study overall: Which antigens the clonally expanded peripheral T cells were specific for was not determined. On average, CD8+ T cells showed more expanded clones than CD4+ T cells after ivuxolimab. At doses from 0.1 to 3.0 mg/kg, clonal expansion was seen in both CD4+ and CD8+ blood T cells between baseline and week 6. In partial responders in the 0.1-3.0 mg/kg groups, normalized peripheral clonal expansion was found to be among the lowest, especially among CD8+ T cells. Low levels of normalized T-cell clonal expansion were also seen in some patients who did not respond.

Patients with autoimmune disease history or receiving systemic immunosuppression were excluded from the trial. Peripheral blood for TCR sequencing was collected from all dose cohorts at baseline, on cycle 4 day 1, and on cycle 7 day 1. Samples were obtained from an open-label, multicenter, first-in-human phase I dose-escalation trial of ivuxolimab. Adults with locally advanced or metastatic melanoma, renal cell carcinoma, hepatocellular carcinoma or head and neck squamous cell carcinoma were enrolled in the trial. Before TCR sequencing, CD4+ T cells and CD8+ T cells were sorted from peripheral blood as separate populations.

The sequence came from an adult with an advanced solid tumor such as melanoma, head and neck, liver or kidney cancer. The chain couples TRBV7-2 to TRBJ1-4; the D gene is not confidently resolved. The material sequenced was CD4+ or CD8+ T cells sorted from blood, taken in a trial of the OX40 agonist ivuxolimab. The CDR3 has the sequence CASSLLTTNEKLFF. The nucleotide sequence is given as TGTGCCAGCAGCTTATTAACAACTAATGAAAAACTGTTTTTT.